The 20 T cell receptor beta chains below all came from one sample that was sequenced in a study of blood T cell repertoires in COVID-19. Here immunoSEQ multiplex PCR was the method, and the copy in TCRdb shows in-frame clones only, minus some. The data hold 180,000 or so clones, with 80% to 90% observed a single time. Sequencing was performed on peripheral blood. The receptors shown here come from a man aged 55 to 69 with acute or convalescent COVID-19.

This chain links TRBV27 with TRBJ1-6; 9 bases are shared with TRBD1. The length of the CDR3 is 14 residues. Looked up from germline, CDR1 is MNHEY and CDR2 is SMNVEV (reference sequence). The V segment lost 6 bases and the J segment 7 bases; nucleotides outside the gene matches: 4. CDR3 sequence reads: CASRWDRENSPLHF. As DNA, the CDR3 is TGTGCCAGCAGGTGGGACAGGGAGAATTCACCCCTCCACTTT.

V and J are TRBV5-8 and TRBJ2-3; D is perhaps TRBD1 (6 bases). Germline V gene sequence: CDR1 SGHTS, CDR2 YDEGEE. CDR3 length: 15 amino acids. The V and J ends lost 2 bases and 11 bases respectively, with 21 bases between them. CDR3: CASSLQLFTGSRQYF. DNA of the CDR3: TGTGCCAGCAGCTTACAGTTATTTACAGGGAGTAGGCAGTATTTT.

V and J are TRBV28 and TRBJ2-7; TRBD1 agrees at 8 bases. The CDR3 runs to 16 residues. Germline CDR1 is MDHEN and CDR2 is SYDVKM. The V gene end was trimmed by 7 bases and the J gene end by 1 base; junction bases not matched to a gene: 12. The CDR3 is CASTRTGLRVSYEQYF. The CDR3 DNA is TGTGCCAGCACTAGGACAGGGCTAAGAGTTTCCTACGAGCAGTACTTC.

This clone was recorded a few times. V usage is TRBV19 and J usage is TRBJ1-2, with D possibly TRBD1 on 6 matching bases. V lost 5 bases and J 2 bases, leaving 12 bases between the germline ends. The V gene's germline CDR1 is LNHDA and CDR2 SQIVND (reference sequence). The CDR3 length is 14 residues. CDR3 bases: TGTGCCAGTAGTGTAACGACAGGCAACTATGGCTACACCTTC. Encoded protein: CASSVTTGNYGYTF.

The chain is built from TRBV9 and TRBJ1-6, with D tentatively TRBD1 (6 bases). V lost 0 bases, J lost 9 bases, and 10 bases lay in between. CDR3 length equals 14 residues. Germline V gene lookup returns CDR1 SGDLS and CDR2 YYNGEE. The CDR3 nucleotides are TGTGCCAGCAGCGTAGGGAACAGGGCTTCACCCCTCCACTTT. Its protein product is CASSVGNRASPLHF.

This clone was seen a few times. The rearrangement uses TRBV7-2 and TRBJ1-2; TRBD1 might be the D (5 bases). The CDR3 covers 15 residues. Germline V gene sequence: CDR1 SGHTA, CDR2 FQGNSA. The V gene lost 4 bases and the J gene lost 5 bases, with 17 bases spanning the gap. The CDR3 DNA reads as TGTGCCAGCAGCTCCCGGGTGGGGCTCGGGTATGGCTACACCTTC. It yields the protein CASSSRVGLGYGYTF. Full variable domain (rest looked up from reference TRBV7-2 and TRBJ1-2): GAGVSQSPSNKVTEKGKDVELRCDPISGHTALYWYRQSLGQGLEFLIYFQGNSAPDKSGLPSDRFSAERTGGSVSTLTIQRTQQEDSAVYLCASSSRVGLGYGYTFGSGTRLTVV.

The CDR3 protein is CASSLSWTGLNTEAFF. The CDR3 nucleotides read TGTGCCAGTAGTTTATCTTGGACAGGGTTGAACACTGAAGCTTTCTTT. The chain couples TRBV19 to TRBJ1-1; the match to TRBD1 covers 8 bases. Germline trimming cut 5 bases from V and 0 bases from J; bases unmatched to any gene: 8. The CDR3 is 16 amino acids. Germline loops: CDR1 LNHDA, CDR2 SQIVND (reference sequence).

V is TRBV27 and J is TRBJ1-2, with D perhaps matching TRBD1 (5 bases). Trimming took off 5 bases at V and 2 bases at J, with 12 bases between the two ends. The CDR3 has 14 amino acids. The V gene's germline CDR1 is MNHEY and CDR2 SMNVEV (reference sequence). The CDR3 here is CASSPTRQNYGYTF. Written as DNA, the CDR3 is TGTGCCAGCAGTCCCACCAGACAGAACTATGGCTACACCTTC.

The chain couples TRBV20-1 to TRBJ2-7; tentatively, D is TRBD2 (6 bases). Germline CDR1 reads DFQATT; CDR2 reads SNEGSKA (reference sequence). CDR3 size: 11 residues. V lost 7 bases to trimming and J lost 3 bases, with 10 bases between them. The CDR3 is CSVPEGYEQYF. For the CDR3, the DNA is TGCAGTGTCCCGGAGGGCTACGAGCAGTACTTC.

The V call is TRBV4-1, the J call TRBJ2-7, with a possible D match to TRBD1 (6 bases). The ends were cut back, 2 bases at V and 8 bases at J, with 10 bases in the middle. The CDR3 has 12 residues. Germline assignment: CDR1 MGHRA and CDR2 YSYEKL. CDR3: CASSQPQGKQYF. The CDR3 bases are TGCGCCAGCAGCCAACCCCAGGGGAAGCAGTACTTC.

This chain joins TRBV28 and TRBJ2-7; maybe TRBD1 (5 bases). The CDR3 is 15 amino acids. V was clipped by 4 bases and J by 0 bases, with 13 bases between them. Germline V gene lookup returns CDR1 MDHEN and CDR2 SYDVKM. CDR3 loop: CASSSPTVTSYEQYF. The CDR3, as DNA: TGTGCCAGCAGTTCCCCGACAGTTACCTCCTACGAGCAGTACTTC.

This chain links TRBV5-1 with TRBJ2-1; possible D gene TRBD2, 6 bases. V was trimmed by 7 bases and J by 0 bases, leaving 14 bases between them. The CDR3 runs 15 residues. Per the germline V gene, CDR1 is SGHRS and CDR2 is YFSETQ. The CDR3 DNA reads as TGCGCCAGCCGCATAGGGACTGACTCCTACAATGAGCAGTTCTTC. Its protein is CASRIGTDSYNEQFF.

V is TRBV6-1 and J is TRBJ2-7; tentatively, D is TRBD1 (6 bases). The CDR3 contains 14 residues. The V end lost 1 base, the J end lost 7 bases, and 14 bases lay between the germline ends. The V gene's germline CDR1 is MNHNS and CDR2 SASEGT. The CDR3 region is CASSEDGRGGEQYF. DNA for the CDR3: TGTGCCAGCAGTGAAGATGGCAGGGGTGGAGAGCAGTACTTC.

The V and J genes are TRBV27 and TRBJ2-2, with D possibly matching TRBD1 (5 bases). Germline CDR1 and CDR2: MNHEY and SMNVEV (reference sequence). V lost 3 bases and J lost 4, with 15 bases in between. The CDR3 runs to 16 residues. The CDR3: CASSLIGQVGTGELFF. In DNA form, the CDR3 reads TGTGCCAGCAGTTTGATTGGACAAGTGGGCACCGGGGAGCTGTTTTTT.

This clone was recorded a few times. The CDR3 here is CASSQQGLTNNEQFF. The CDR3 DNA reads TGCGCCAGCAGCCAGCAGGGACTAACCAACAATGAGCAGTTCTTC. The J gene is TRBJ2-1, the V gene TRBV4-1, with 7 nucleotides matching TRBD2. V trimming: 3 bases; J trimming: 5 bases; junction bases outside the gene matches: 7. The germline gives CDR1 MGHRA, CDR2 YSYEKL. The CDR3 totals 15 residues.

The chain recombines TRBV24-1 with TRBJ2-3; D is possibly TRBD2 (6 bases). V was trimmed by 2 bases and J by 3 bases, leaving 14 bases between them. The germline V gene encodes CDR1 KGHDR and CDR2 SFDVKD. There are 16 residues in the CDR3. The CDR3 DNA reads TGTGCCACCAGTGATTGGGACTCACTCAGGACAGATACGCAGTATTTT. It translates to CATSDWDSLRTDTQYF.

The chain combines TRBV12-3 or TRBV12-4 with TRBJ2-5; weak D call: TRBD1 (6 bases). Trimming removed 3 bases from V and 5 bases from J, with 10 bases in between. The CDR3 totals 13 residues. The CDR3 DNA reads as TGTGCCAGCAGTTTTGGGGGCGGGGAGACCCAGTACTTC. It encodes CASSFGGGETQYF.

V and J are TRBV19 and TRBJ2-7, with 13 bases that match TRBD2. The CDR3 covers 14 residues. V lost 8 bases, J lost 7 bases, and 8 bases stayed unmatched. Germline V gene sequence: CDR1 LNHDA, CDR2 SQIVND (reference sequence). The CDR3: CASSVTSGRGEQYF. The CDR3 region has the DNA TGTGCCAGTTCAGTTACTAGCGGGAGGGGAGAGCAGTACTTC.

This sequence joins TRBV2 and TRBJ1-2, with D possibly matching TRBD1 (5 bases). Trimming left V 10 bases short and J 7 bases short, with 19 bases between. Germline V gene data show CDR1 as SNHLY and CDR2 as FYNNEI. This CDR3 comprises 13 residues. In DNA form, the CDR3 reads TGTGCCACCAAAGGGGCCACTCTACTTGGCTACACCTTC. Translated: CATKGATLLGYTF.

The CDR3 sequence is CASSPTGVTDTQYF. DNA for the CDR3: TGTGCCAGTAGTCCGACAGGGGTCACAGATACGCAGTATTTT. The chain couples TRBV19 to TRBJ2-3, with 8 positions matching TRBD1. Germline values: CDR1 LNHDA, CDR2 SQIVND (reference sequence). V shed 5 bases, J shed 2 bases, and the junction held 3 bases outside the gene matches. This CDR3 is built from 14 residues.